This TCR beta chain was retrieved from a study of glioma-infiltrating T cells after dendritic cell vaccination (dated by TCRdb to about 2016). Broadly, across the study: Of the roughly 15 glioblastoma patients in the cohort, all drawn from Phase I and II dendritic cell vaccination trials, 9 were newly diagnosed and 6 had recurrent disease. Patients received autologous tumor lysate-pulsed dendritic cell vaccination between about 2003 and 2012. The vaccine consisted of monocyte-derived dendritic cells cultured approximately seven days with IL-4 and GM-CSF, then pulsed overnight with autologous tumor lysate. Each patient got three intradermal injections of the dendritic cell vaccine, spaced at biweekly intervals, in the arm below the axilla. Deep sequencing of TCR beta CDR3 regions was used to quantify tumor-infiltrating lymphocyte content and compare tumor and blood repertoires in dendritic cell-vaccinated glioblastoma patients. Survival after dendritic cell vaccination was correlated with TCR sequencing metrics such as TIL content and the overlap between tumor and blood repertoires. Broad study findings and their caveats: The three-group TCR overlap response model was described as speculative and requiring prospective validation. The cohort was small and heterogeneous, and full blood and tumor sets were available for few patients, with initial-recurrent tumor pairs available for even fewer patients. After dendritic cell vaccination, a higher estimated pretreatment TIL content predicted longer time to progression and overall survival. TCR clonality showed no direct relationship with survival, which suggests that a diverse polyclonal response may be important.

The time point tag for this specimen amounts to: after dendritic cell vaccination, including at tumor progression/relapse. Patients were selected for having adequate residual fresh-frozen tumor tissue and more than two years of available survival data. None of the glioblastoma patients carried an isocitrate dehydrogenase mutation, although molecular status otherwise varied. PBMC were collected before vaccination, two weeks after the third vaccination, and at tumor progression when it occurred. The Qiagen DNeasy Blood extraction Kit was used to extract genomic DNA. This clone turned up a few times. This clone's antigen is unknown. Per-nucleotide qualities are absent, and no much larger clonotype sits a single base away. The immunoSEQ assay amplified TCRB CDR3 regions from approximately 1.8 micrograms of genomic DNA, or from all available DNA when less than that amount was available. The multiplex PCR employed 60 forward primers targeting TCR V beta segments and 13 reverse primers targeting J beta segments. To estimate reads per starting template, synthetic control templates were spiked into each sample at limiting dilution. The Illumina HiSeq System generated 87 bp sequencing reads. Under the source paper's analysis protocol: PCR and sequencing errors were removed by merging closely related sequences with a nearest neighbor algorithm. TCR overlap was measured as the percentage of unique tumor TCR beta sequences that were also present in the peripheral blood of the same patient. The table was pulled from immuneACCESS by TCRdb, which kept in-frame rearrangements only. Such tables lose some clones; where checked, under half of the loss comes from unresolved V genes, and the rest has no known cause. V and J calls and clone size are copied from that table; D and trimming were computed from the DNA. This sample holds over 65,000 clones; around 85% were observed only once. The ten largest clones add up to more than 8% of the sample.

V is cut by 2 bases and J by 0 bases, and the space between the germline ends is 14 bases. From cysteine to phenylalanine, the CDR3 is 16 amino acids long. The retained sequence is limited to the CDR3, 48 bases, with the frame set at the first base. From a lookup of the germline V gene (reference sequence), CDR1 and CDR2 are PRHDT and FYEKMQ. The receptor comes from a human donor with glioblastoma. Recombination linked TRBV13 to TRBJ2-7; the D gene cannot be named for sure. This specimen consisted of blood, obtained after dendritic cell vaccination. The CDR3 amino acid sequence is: CASSLSLGMSSYEQYF. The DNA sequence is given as TGTGCCAGCAGCTTAAGTCTGGGCATGAGCTCCTACGAGCAGTACTTC. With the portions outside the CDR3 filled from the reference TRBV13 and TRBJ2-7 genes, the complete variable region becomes AAGVIQSPRHLIKEKRETATLKCYPIPRHDTVYWYQQGPGQDPQFLISFYEKMQSDKGSIPDRFSAQQFSDYHSELNMSSLELGDSALYFCASSLSLGMSSYEQYFGPGTRLTVT.